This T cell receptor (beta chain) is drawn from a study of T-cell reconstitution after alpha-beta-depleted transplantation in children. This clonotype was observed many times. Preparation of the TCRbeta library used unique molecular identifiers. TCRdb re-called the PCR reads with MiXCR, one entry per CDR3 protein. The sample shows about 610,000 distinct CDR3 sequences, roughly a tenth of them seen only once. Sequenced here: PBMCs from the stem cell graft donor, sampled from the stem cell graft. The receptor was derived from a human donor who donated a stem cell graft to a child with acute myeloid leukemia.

Written as DNA, the CDR3 is TGTGCCATCGAGGGTTTGGGGGAGCTGTTTTTT. Protein: CAIEGLGELFF. The gene calls are TRBV10-3 and TRBJ2-2; TRBD2 is a possible D gene (5 bases). From germline, CDR1 is ENHRY and CDR2 SYGVKD. The V gene lost 8 bases and the J gene lost 8 bases, with 9 bases spanning the gap. This CDR3 is built from 11 residues.